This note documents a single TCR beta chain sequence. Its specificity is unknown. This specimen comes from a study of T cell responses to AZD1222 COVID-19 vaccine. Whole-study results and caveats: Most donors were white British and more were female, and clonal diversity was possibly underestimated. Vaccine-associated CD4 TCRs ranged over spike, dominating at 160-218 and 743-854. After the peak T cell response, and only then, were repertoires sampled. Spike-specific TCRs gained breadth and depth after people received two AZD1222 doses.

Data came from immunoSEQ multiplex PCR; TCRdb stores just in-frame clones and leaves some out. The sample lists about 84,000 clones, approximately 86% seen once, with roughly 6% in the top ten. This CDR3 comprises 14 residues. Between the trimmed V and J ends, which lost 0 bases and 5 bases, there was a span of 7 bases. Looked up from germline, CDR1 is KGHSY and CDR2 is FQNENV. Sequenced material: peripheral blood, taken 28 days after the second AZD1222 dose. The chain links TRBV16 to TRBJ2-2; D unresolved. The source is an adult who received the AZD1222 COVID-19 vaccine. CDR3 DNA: TGTGCCAGCAGCCAATCCAGAGGAACCGGGGAGCTGTTTTTT. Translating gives CASSQSRGTGELFF.